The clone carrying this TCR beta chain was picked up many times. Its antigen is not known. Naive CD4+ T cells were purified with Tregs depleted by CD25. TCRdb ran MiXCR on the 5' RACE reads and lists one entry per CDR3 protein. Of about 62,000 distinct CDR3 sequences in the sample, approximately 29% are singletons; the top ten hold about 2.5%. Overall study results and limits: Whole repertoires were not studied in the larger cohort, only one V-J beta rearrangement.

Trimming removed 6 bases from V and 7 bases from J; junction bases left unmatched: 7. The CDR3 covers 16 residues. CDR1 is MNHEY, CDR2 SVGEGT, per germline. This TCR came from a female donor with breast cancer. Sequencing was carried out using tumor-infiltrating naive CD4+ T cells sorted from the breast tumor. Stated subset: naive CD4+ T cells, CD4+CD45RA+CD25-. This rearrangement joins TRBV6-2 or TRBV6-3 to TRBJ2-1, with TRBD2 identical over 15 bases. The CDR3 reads CASRPRTSGRGNEQFF. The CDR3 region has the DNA TGTGCCAGCAGACCCCGGACTAGCGGGAGGGGTAATGAGCAGTTCTTC.